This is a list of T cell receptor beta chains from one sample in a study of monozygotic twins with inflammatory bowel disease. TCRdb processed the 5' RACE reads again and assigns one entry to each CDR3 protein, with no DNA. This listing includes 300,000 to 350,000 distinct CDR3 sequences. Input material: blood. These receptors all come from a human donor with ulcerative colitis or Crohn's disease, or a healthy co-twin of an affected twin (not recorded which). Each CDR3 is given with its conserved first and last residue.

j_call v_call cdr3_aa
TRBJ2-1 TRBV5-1 CASSWTRANNEQFF
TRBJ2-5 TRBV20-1 CSARDPRGTSNVGRETQYF
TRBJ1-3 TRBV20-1 CSARGPSGNTIYF
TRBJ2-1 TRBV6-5 CASSYSIDPRPPYNEQFF
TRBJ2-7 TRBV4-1 CASSQVALMYEQYF
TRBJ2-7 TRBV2 CASSTGVVYEQYF
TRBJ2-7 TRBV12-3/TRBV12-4 CASSGLAEKQYF
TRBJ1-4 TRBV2 CASQKNPGQTNEKLFF
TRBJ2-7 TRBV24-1 CATSDRTGTGFHEQYF
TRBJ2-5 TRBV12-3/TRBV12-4 CASSLGQGIFLETQYF
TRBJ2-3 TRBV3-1 CASSPKWDTQYF
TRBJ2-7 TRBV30 CAWAGGSYEQYF
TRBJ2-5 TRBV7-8 CASSGGPQIHQETQYF
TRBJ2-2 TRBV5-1 CASSLSGTGRNTGELFF
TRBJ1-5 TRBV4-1 CASSQGRNSNQPQHF
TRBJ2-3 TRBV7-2 CASSLAVSADTQYF
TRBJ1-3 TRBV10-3 CAINSGDGRISGNTIYF
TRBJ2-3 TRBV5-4 CASSSASGQGTDTQYF
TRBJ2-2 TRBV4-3 CASSQAGGPFLTGELFF